This T cell receptor (beta chain) is from a study of shared clonotypes between healthy human individuals. Study details: Participating donors consisted of two women and a few men aged 18 to 49. Overall study results and limits: Memory subsets generally showed lower estimated richness than naive subsets.

TCRdb's copy holds only in-frame clones and misses some; the assay was immunoSEQ multiplex PCR. The sample consists of around 1.6 million clones, 95% to 99% of them appearing once. This CDR3 spans 17 amino acids. As regards this clone: Its antigen is currently unknown.

The sequencing sample was made of naive CD4+ T cells sorted from blood. Subset reported: CD45RA+ positively selected. The source of this sequence is a man aged 25 to 45 in good health. This chain links TRBV12-2 with TRBJ2-1; no DNA check was done on the table's D call, TRBD2. TRBV12-2 is labeled a pseudogene. In nucleotides, the CDR3 is TGTGCAAGTCGCTTATTAAGGGCCCGGGAGGGTTCAAATGAGCAGTTCTTC. It codes for CASRLLRAREGSNEQFF.